This record covers a single T cell receptor beta chain. Its antigen is unknown. No quality values exist for individual bases; no much larger clone is one base distant. The donors were included in the validation cohort of 90 to 150 subjects, a group kept apart from the roughly 700-subject first cohort. Counted from cysteine to phenylalanine, this CDR3 has 14 amino acids. The only DNA kept is the CDR3, 42 bases in frame from the first base. The germline V gene supplies CDR1 MDHEN and CDR2 SYDVKM. Trimming removed 6 bases from V and 0 bases from J, leaving 11 bases between the germline ends. The data derive from a study of cytomegalovirus exposure and HLA in healthy donors (dated 2017 in TCRdb). Some background on the complete study: According to a later analysis, the 120 or so validation repertoires were produced on the same platform as the 680 or so repertoires of the first cohort. To predict cytomegalovirus infection status, the study combined high-throughput TCR immunosequencing, statistical association of individual TCRs with disease status, and machine learning. The aim of the study was to test whether cataloging public T cell receptors could identify signatures of past pathogen exposure. Besides the first cohort of roughly 700 subjects, a separate validation cohort made up of 120 or so different subjects was used.

The receptor library was made with the immunoSEQ multiplex PCR assay. Concerning the study's data processing: A statistical classification framework was built for diagnosing cytomegalovirus status from the catalog of TCR beta chain sequences. TCRdb limited this immuneACCESS table to in-frame rearrangements with V and J called. A share of clones is missing; checked studies link under half to unresolved V genes, and the rest is unexplained. The V and J calls and the clone size are those of that table, but D and trimming were determined from the DNA. Here the sample has about 120,000 clones; 70% to 90% occur a single time. 1.9% of the sample is taken by the ten largest. Summary of the overall study and its limitations: Cytomegalovirus status was reported to be diagnosed by the classifier with high specificity and sensitivity in both the original and validation cohorts. In vitro tests confirmed that a few of the cytomegalovirus-associated TCR beta chains recognize cytomegalovirus antigens. Subsequent analysis determined that TCRs grouped into clusters in the first cohort also showed a tendency toward co-occurrence across the roughly 120 validation repertoires, and 94% of cluster scores exceeded 0. Most TCR sequences were seen in very few donors, while some public TCRs were found in many individuals. All 120 or so repertoires were used to score co-occurrence in the validation cohort in a later analysis, because that analysis had no HLA typing for the cohort. It was suggested by the authors that the approach could potentially be generalized to other disease states and immunological phenotypes. The study gave a list of 150 to 200 TCR beta chains associated with cytomegalovirus.

Recombination connected TRBV28 to TRBJ1-2; a tentative D call is TRBD1 (5 bases match). The source is a woman younger than 35 in good health and CMV-seronegative. The sequencing input was PBMCs. The sequenced DNA: TGTGCCAGCAGCAGCGGGACGACTAACTATGGCTACACCTTC. Its protein is CASSSGTTNYGYTF.